These 13 T cell receptor beta chains originate from one sample sequenced in a study of Graves' ophthalmopathy and Graves' hyperthyroidism. RNA transcripts were the template, and TCR beta CDR3 regions were amplified from them. The workflow started with a first-round RT-PCR run with HTBI primers and then moved on to a second-round multiplex PCR. TCRdb reprocessed the multiplex PCR reads with MiXCR, giving one entry per CDR3 protein. The sample includes 300,000 to 350,000 distinct CDR3 sequences, 17% of them seen just once. Sequenced: peripheral blood. The receptors were gathered from an adult man with Graves' ophthalmopathy.

The chain couples TRBV11-2 to TRBJ2-5; D uncertain. Germline CDR1 SGHAT, CDR2 FQNNGV. The V gene lost 0 bases and the J gene lost 5 bases, with 10 bases spanning the gap. The CDR3 is 14 residues long. Here the CDR3 reads CASSLEPAGETQYF. Here the CDR3 DNA reads TGTGCCAGCAGCTTAGAACCGGCTGGGGAGACCCAGTACTTC. Full variable domain (remainder filled in from reference TRBV11-2 and TRBJ2-5): EAGVAQSPRYKIIEKRQSVAFWCNPISGHATLYWYQQILGQGPKLLIQFQNNGVVDDSQLPKDRFSAERLKGVDSTLKIQPAKLEDSAVYLCASSLEPAGETQYFGPGTRLLVL.

This clonotype has just a few counts. J is TRBJ1-1 and V is TRBV6-2 or TRBV6-3; no firm D call. The CDR3 sequence is 12 residues long. V dropped 4 bases and J dropped 10 bases, with 13 bases sitting between them. The germline V gene has CDR1 MNHEY and CDR2 SVGEGT. The CDR3 is CASSFNQARAFF. The CDR3 DNA is TGTGCCAGCAGTTTTAACCAGGCTCGAGCTTTCTTT.

This clonotype has ten or more counts. This rearrangement joins TRBV12-3 or TRBV12-4 to TRBJ2-5; 8 nucleotides line up with TRBD2. V gave up 5 bases and J gave up 2 bases; unmatched junction bases: 13. This CDR3 comprises 17 residues. The CDR3 here is CASSRIVAGGTQETQYF. DNA for the CDR3: TGTGCCAGCAGTAGAATCGTGGCGGGGGGCACTCAAGAGACCCAGTACTTC.

V and J are TRBV12-3 or TRBV12-4 and TRBJ2-5; the D gene is possibly TRBD1 (6 bases). The CDR3 spans 13 residues. Trimming stripped 6 bases from V and 7 bases from J, with 15 bases between. The CDR3 DNA sequence: TGTGCCAGCAGCTTACAGGGATCAGGGACCCAGTACTTC. This encodes CASSLQGSGTQYF.

This rearrangement joins TRBV6-1 to TRBJ1-6, with a weak D call TRBD1 (5 bases). The CDR3 contains 17 residues. V shed 6 bases and J shed 6 bases, with 21 bases lying between them. Germline V gene data show CDR1 as MNHNS and CDR2 as SASEGT. CDR3: CASRPNGGGIGNSPLHF. CDR3 coding DNA: TGTGCCAGCAGACCTAATGGGGGGGGGATTGGTAATTCACCCCTCCACTTT.

The sample holds a few counts of this clonotype. The chain combines TRBV12-3 or TRBV12-4 with TRBJ1-1; TRBD1 matches 7 bases. The CDR3 is 15 residues long. V shed 5 bases and J 0 bases; nucleotides not matched to a gene: 6. This chain's CDR3 is CASSRGQIMNTEAFF. CDR3 nucleotides: TGTGCCAGCAGTAGGGGACAGATTATGAACACTGAAGCTTTCTTT.

This clonotype was counted at least ten times. V is TRBV14 and J is TRBJ2-7; D not resolved. This CDR3 contains 13 residues. Germline CDR1 is SGHDN and CDR2 is FVKESK. With 0 bases removed from V and 6 bases from J, the gap between germline ends came to 9 bases. DNA of the CDR3: TGTGCCAGCAGCCAAGAGGCTCTCTCCGAGCAGTACTTC. This translates into CASSQEALSEQYF.

This clonotype occurred many times. This sequence joins TRBV14 and TRBJ1-6; perhaps TRBD1 as D (5 bases). The CDR3 is made up of 14 amino acids. The ends were cut back, 1 base at V and 9 bases at J, with 10 bases in the middle. CDR1 is SGHDN, CDR2 FVKESK, per germline. CDR3 sequence reads: CASSQGQGGSPLHF. CDR3 sequence (DNA): TGTGCCAGCAGCCAAGGGCAGGGTGGTTCACCCCTCCACTTT.

This clonotype has at least ten counts. CDR3 bases: TGTGCCTGGAGCGTGACAGAGAACACTGAAGCTTTCTTT. This sequence encodes CAWSVTENTEAFF. The chain employs TRBV30 and TRBJ1-1; D may be TRBD1 (5 bases). Trimming removed 3 bases from V and 1 base from J, with 9 bases in between. Germline V gene data show CDR1 as GTSNPN and CDR2 as SVGIG (reference sequence). The CDR3 runs to 13 residues.

This clonotype was detected many times. This sequence joins TRBV20-1 and TRBJ2-7; D remains unclear. CDR3 length equals 12 residues. Between the trimmed V and J ends, which lost 3 bases and 3 bases, there was a span of 9 bases. The germline V gene encodes CDR1 DFQATT and CDR2 SNEGSKA (reference sequence). The CDR3 DNA is TGCAGTGCTAGCGGCTCCGACTACGAGCAGTACTTC. Amino acids: CSASGSDYEQYF.

This clonotype was recorded at least ten times. CDR3: CASSLGEGGYTF. Here the CDR3 DNA reads TGTGCCAGCAGCTTGGGGGAGGGCGGCTACACCTTC. The rearrangement uses TRBV5-4 and TRBJ1-2; D remains unclear. V was shortened by 0 bases and J by 8 bases, with 8 bases between the two germline ends. The CDR3 is 12 amino acids. Germline V gene lookup returns CDR1 SGHNT and CDR2 YYREEE (reference sequence).

This clonotype was seen repeatedly, ten times or more. The V gene is TRBV10-3, the J gene TRBJ1-5; no firm D call. This CDR3 is built from 14 residues. CDR1 ENHRY and CDR2 SYGVKD come from the germline V gene. V lost 0 bases and J lost 3, with 6 bases in between. CDR3 residues: CAISESNHNQPQHF. Written as DNA, the CDR3 is TGTGCCATCAGTGAGTCGAATCACAATCAGCCCCAGCATTTT.

The chain uses TRBV28 and TRBJ2-5, with D unclear. This CDR3 contains 14 residues. The V and J ends lost 6 bases and 8 bases respectively, with 19 bases between them. Germline CDR1 and CDR2: MDHEN and SYDVKM. This chain's CDR3 is CASRPLGHQGTQYF. The CDR3 coding sequence is TGTGCCAGCAGACCACTTGGTCACCAAGGAACCCAGTACTTC.